This TCR beta chain emerged from a study of sequential checkpoint blockade in melanoma. Study results and limitations: Mutational load did not correlate with tumor T-cell fraction or clonality. Rising tumor T-cell fraction and clonality meant about 30 times likelier benefit.

Worth noting for this clone: The antigen is undetermined.

Treatment meaning: randomized to nivolumab then ipilimumab (arm A) or the reverse (arm B). With 3 bases removed from V and 0 bases from J, the gap between germline ends came to 10 bases. The CDR3 covers 15 residues. The germline gives CDR1 SGHRS, CDR2 YFSETQ. Using immunoSEQ multiplex PCR, the repertoire was profiled, and TCRdb retains in-frame clones only, with some absent. The repertoire holds around 37,000 clones, with approximately 30% as singletons. The sequence came from a human donor with melanoma. The V gene is TRBV5-1, the J gene TRBJ1-3; the D is unclear. The sample in question was tumor tissue (inferred from file names), obtained from a patient given nivolumab and ipilimumab in sequence. CDR3 sequence reads: CASSYDPSSGNTIYF. The DNA for the CDR3 is TGCGCCAGCAGCTATGACCCGAGCTCTGGAAACACCATATATTTT. The whole variable domain, filled in from reference TRBV5-1 and TRBJ1-3, reads KAGVTQTPRYLIKTRGQQVTLSCSPISGHRSVSWYQQTPGQGLQFLFEYFSETQRNKGNFPGRFSGRQFSNSRSEMNVSTLELGDSALYLCASSYDPSSGNTIYFGEGSWLTVV.